A single T cell receptor beta chain is shown here with its context. 60 Vbeta and 13 Jbeta primers were used in PCR. Sequencing was performed with immunoSEQ multiplex PCR; in TCRdb, only in-frame clones are kept and a portion is missing. This table has about 50,000 clones, around 73% appearing once. CDR3 length: 11 amino acids. Between the trimmed V and J ends, which lost 7 bases and 2 bases, there was a span of 5 bases. Germline CDR1 is LNHDA and CDR2 is SQIVND (reference sequence). This entry is derived from a study of cytomegalovirus exposure and HLA in healthy donors. Sequencing was done on a sample of PBMCs. The TCR sequence derives from a woman aged 40 to 49 in good health and CMV-seropositive. The V and J genes are TRBV19 and TRBJ1-1, with D unresolved. This chain's CDR3 is CASILNTEAFF. Written as DNA, the CDR3 is TGTGCCAGTATTCTTAACACTGAAGCTTTCTTT.